Sequencing of this T cell receptor beta chain was carried out in a study of spatial heterogeneity in lung cancer. Study summary: Donors were roughly 70 untreated early-stage non-small cell lung cancer patients. Where present, follow-up PBMC were sequenced a median of about 22 months after resection. For the average unique TCR and UMI combination, more than 9.5 occurrences appeared in raw reads.

Regarding time point: blood at routine non-recurrence follow-up after resection. The study sequenced unsorted whole RNA from tumor, nontumor lung or frozen PBMC. This clonotype was detected many times. MiXCR, applied by TCRdb to the 5' RACE reads, yields one record per CDR3 protein. The data contain about 120,000 distinct CDR3 sequences, more than 9% of them seen just once; the ten biggest clones take up around a sixth. Deletions cut 2 bases from V and 5 bases from J, with 10 bases between. The CDR3 sequence is 13 residues long. CDR1 and CDR2 (germline): LGHNA, YNFKEQ. The genes are TRBV4-2 and TRBJ2-7; D may be TRBD2 (5 bases). This TCR was sampled from a male donor with early-stage non-small cell lung cancer. This specimen consisted of PBMCs, obtained at follow-up. The CDR3 nucleotides read TGTGCCAGCAGCCAACAGGAGGCCCACGAGCAGTACTTC. It translates to CASSQQEAHEQYF.